Listed below are T cell receptor beta chains from one sample, sequenced in a study of T cells after yellow fever vaccination. Using its own MiXCR run on the 5' RACE reads, TCRdb lists one record per CDR3 protein. The profile shows under 600,000 distinct CDR3 sequences, roughly 22% of them singletons. The sequenced sample was PBMCs, obtained about 21 days after the first yellow fever vaccination. The receptors stem from a man between 18 and 29 years old who received the YFV17D yellow fever vaccine. CDR3s include the opening cysteine and the closing phenylalanine or tryptophan. The D gene is left open where the match is weak. Size values are once, few and many counts, or a class for expanded clones, and some rows have none.

length: 13
J: TRBJ2-5
D: .
V: TRBV10-3
size: .
DNA: TGTGCCATCAGTGGACAGGAGCAAGAGACCCAGTACTTC
CDR3: CAISGQEQETQYF

length: 14
J: TRBJ1-1
D: .
V: TRBV7-9
size: few
DNA: TGTGCCAGCAGCTCCCGAGGGCCGAACACTGAAGCTTTCTTT
CDR3: CASSSRGPNTEAFF

length: 15
J: TRBJ2-3
D: .
V: TRBV4-1
size: few
DNA: TGCGCCAGCAGCCAAGCGTGGGGGGCCACAGATACGCAGTATTTT
CDR3: CASSQAWGATDTQYF

length: 18
J: TRBJ2-3
D: TRBD2
V: TRBV11-2
size: .
DNA: TGTGCCAGCAGCTTAGGAGTAGTAGCGGGGGGGCCGGCAGATACGCAGTATTTT
CDR3: CASSLGVVAGGPADTQYF

length: 15
J: TRBJ1-6
D: TRBD1
V: TRBV11-2
size: few
DNA: TGTGCCAGCAGCTTAAGGACAGGAAACAATTCACCCCTCCACTTT
CDR3: CASSLRTGNNSPLHF

length: 16
J: TRBJ2-6
D: .
V: TRBV7-2
size: few
DNA: TGTGCCAGCAGCTTCGGTTCTCCCTCTGGGGCCAACGTCCTGACTTTC
CDR3: CASSFGSPSGANVLTF

length: 15
J: TRBJ1-2
D: .
V: TRBV7-8
size: many
DNA: TGTGCCAGCAGCCCTCGGAGGGGAGCTAACTATGGCTACACCTTC
CDR3: CASSPRRGANYGYTF

length: 16
J: TRBJ2-1
D: TRBD2
V: TRBV7-3
size: .
DNA: TGTGCCAGCAGCCGCCCCCCCGGGACTAGCGATAATGAGCAGTTCTTC
CDR3: CASSRPPGTSDNEQFF

length: 13
J: TRBJ1-5
D: TRBD1
V: TRBV3-1
size: .
DNA: TGTGCCAGCAGCCAAGTGACAGGGAGGCCCCAGCATTTT
CDR3: CASSQVTGRPQHF

length: 15
J: TRBJ1-5
D: TRBD1
V: TRBV12-3/TRBV12-4
size: few
DNA: TGTGCCAGCAGAGGACAGGGAGGGAGCAATCAGCCCCAGCATTTT
CDR3: CASRGQGGSNQPQHF

length: 15
J: TRBJ2-3
D: TRBD2
V: TRBV15
size: .
DNA: TGTGCCACCAGCAGAGTCGGGGGGGGGCAAGATACGCAGTATTTT
CDR3: CATSRVGGGQDTQYF

length: 13
J: TRBJ2-7
D: TRBD1
V: TRBV20-1
size: few
DNA: TGCAGTGCAGAACCGGGACAGGGCTACGAGCAGTACTTC
CDR3: CSAEPGQGYEQYF

length: 14
J: TRBJ1-1
D: .
V: TRBV4-2
size: .
DNA: TGTGCCAGCAGCTTACCTACTCCGGGCTCTGAAGCTTTCTTT
CDR3: CASSLPTPGSEAFF

length: 14
J: TRBJ2-3
D: TRBD2
V: TRBV28
size: few
DNA: TGTGCCAGCAGTTCGCGGGGGGTGACAGATACGCAGTATTTT
CDR3: CASSSRGVTDTQYF

length: 15
J: TRBJ2-2
D: .
V: TRBV9
size: many
DNA: TGTGCCAGCAGCGTAGAAGGAGAGAACACCGGGGAGCTGTTTTTT
CDR3: CASSVEGENTGELFF

length: 12
J: TRBJ2-2
D: .
V: TRBV24-1
size: few
DNA: TGTGCCACCAGTGTAAACACCGGGGAGCTGTTTTTT
CDR3: CATSVNTGELFF

length: 15
J: TRBJ1-1
D: .
V: TRBV7-9
size: few
DNA: TGTGCCAGCAGCTTAGCGATCAGGGAAGGCACTGAAGCTTTCTTT
CDR3: CASSLAIREGTEAFF

length: 15
J: TRBJ2-1
D: .
V: TRBV19
size: few
DNA: TGTGCCTCGACGGACCGGGAGACCTCCTACAATGAGCAGTTCTTC
CDR3: CASTDRETSYNEQFF

length: 16
J: TRBJ1-1
D: .
V: TRBV3-1
size: few
DNA: TGTGCCAGCAGCCAAGTGTCGGGGGGGATGAACACTGAAGCTTTCTTT
CDR3: CASSQVSGGMNTEAFF

length: 15
J: TRBJ1-5
D: TRBD1
V: TRBV12-3/TRBV12-4
size: many
DNA: TGTGCCAGCAGTTTGGACAGGGGTTTACCTCAGCCCCAGCATTTT
CDR3: CASSLDRGLPQPQHF

length: 16
J: TRBJ2-1
D: .
V: TRBV3-1
size: many
DNA: TGTGCCAGCAGCCAAACCCCCGACAGCTCCTACAATGAGCAGTTCTTC
CDR3: CASSQTPDSSYNEQFF

length: 12
J: TRBJ2-7
D: .
V: TRBV20-1
size: few
DNA: TGCAGTGCTAGAAACCCGCCCTACGAGCAGTACTTC
CDR3: CSARNPPYEQYF

length: 13
J: TRBJ1-3
D: .
V: TRBV12-3/TRBV12-4
size: few
DNA: TGTGCCAGCAGACAGACCTCTGGAAACACCATATATTTT
CDR3: CASRQTSGNTIYF

length: 12
J: TRBJ1-4
D: .
V: TRBV20-1
size: few
DNA: TGCAGTGGGTGGGGAGCTAATGAAAAACTGTTTTTT
CDR3: CSGWGANEKLFF

length: 15
J: TRBJ1-5
D: .
V: TRBV7-2
size: .
DNA: TGTGCCAGCAGCCTTGACTCCGGTTCCAATCAGCCCCAGCATTTT
CDR3: CASSLDSGSNQPQHF

length: 12
J: TRBJ2-5
D: .
V: TRBV11-2
size: few
DNA: TGTGCCAGCAGCTTTGCAGAAGAGACCCAGTACTTC
CDR3: CASSFAEETQYF

length: 14
J: TRBJ1-1
D: TRBD1
V: TRBV18
size: few
DNA: TGTGCCAGCTCACCGGACAGGTTGAGGACTGAAGCTTTCTTT
CDR3: CASSPDRLRTEAFF

length: 15
J: TRBJ1-5
D: .
V: TRBV6-2/TRBV6-3
size: few
DNA: TGTGCCAGCAGTACTGGGGGGTTGGGCAATCAGCCCCAGCATTTT
CDR3: CASSTGGLGNQPQHF

length: 15
J: TRBJ2-1
D: TRBD1
V: TRBV10-1
size: .
DNA: TGCGCCAGCAGTGAGGAGGGGGCGTTATACAATGAGCAGTTCTTC
CDR3: CASSEEGALYNEQFF

length: 18
J: TRBJ1-5
D: .
V: TRBV6-5
size: .
DNA: TGTGCCAGCAGTTACCCTCTCCCCAGGGTTCGGAGCAATCAGCCCCAGCATTTT
CDR3: CASSYPLPRVRSNQPQHF

length: 14
J: TRBJ1-5
D: .
V: TRBV12-3/TRBV12-4
size: .
DNA: TGTGCCAGCAGTTTCCCGGGACGGCATCAGCCCCAGCATTTT
CDR3: CASSFPGRHQPQHF

length: 15
J: TRBJ2-2
D: .
V: TRBV4-1
size: few
DNA: TGCGCCAGCAGGACAGCGGTGAACCCCTCCGGGGAGCTGTTTTTT
CDR3: CASRTAVNPSGELFF

length: 15
J: TRBJ2-5
D: TRBD2
V: TRBV20-1
size: .
DNA: TGCAGTGCACAGCGGGGGCCGAACTACCAAGAGACCCAGTACTTC
CDR3: CSAQRGPNYQETQYF

length: 14
J: TRBJ2-2
D: .
V: TRBV12-3/TRBV12-4
size: .
DNA: TGTGCCAGCAGTTACAGGCATGGGACCGGGGAGCTGTTTTTT
CDR3: CASSYRHGTGELFF

length: 13
J: TRBJ1-5
D: TRBD1
V: TRBV6-5
size: few
DNA: TGTGCCAGCAGTTACTTCGACAGGGGTCCCCAGCATTTT
CDR3: CASSYFDRGPQHF

length: 17
J: TRBJ1-1
D: .
V: TRBV9
size: .
DNA: TGTGCCAGCAGCGCCCCACCCTATGACAGAATGAACACTGAAGCTTTCTTT
CDR3: CASSAPPYDRMNTEAFF

length: 14
J: TRBJ2-7
D: .
V: TRBV5-4
size: .
DNA: TGTGCCAGCAGCTTGGGTCAGGGGTTCGACGAGCAGTACTTC
CDR3: CASSLGQGFDEQYF